This T cell receptor (beta chain) originates from a study of cytomegalovirus exposure and HLA in healthy donors. At the level of the study: An earlier analysis identified 117 million unique TCR beta sequences in approximately 190 million T cells. Study-level findings and limits: It is likely that the observed cluster of highly shared sequence variants was a sequencing artifact. By a later analysis, the bulk of CMV-associated TCR beta chains appeared HLA-restricted. The number of N-insertions in an Asian-associated ancestry cluster was reportedly below the roughly 700-donor mean in a later analysis.

CDR3 size: 14 residues. V lost 4 bases and J lost 3; bases outside the gene matches: 5. CDR1 is ENHRY, CDR2 SYGVKD, per germline. Both 60 Vbeta primers and 13 Jbeta primers went into the PCR. Measured with immunoSEQ multiplex PCR; TCRdb has only the in-frame clones, and not every one. Of approximately 110,000 clones in the sample, 82% are singletons; the top ten hold 2.5%. Notes on this clone: Its antigen is not identified.

V usage is TRBV10-3 and J usage is TRBJ1-1; 7 bases are a match to TRBD1. This TCR was recovered from a woman under 30 in good health and CMV-seronegative. Sequencing used PBMCs. The CDR3 DNA follows: TGTGCCATCAGTGTGTTAACAGGGGACACTGAAGCTTTCTTT. This translates into CAISVLTGDTEAFF.